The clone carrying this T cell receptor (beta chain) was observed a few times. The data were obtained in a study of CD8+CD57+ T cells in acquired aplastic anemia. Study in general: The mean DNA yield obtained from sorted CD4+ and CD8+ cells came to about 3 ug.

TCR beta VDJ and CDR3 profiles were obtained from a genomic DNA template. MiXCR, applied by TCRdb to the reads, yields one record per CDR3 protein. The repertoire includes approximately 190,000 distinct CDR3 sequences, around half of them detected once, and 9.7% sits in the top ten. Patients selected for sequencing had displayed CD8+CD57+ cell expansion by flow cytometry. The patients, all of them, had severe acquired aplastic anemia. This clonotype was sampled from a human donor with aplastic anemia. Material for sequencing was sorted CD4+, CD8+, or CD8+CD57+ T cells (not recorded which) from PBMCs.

In nucleotides, the CDR3 is TGCAGTGCTAGAGGTGGACTAGCGGGCGAGCAGTACTTC. This sequence encodes CSARGGLAGEQYF. This rearrangement joins TRBV20-1 to TRBJ2-7; TRBD2 aligns across 11 bases. The CDR3 runs to 13 residues. The ends lost 1 base at V and 6 bases at J; junction bases unmatched: 2. Per the germline V gene, CDR1 is DFQATT and CDR2 is SNEGSKA (reference sequence).